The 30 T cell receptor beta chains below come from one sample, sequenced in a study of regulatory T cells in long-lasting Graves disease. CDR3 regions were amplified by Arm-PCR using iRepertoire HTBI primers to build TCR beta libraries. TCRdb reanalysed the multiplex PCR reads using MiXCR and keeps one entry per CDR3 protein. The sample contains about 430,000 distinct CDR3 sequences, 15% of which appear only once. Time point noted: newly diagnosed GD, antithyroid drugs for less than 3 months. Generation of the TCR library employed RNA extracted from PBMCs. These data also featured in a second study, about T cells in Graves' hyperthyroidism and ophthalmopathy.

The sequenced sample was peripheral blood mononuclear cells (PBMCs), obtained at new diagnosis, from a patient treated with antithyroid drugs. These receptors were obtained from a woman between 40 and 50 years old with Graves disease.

The CDR3 region is CASSVGMGSPLHF. The CDR3 nucleotides read TGTGCCAGCAGCGTAGGCATGGGGTCACCCCTCCACTTT. This chain joins TRBV9 and TRBJ1-6, with D unclear. The CDR3 runs 13 residues. V was trimmed by 0 bases and J by 10 bases, leaving 8 bases between them. Germline V gene lookup returns CDR1 SGDLS and CDR2 YYNGEE.

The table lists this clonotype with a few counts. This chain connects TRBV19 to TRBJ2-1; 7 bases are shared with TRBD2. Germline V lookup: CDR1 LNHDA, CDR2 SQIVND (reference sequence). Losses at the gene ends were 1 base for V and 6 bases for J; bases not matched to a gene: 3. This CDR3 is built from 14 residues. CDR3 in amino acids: CASSIGGRLNEQFF. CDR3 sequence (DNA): TGTGCCAGTAGTATAGGCGGGAGACTCAATGAGCAGTTCTTC.

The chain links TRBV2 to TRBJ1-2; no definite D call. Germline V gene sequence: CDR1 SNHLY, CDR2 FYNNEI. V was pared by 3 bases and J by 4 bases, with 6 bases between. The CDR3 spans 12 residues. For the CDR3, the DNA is TGTGCCAGCAGTGACTCAGGCTATGGCTACACCTTC. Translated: CASSDSGYGYTF.

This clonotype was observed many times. The chain's CDR3 is CSATTTGGHQPQHF. CDR3 nucleotide sequence: TGCAGTGCTACTACGACAGGGGGGCATCAGCCCCAGCATTTT. V and J are TRBV20-1 and TRBJ1-5; TRBD1 aligns across 9 bases. The CDR3 is 14 amino acids. Germline V CDR1 and CDR2: DFQATT, SNEGSKA (reference sequence). Unmatched junction bases numbered 6, after V lost 4 bases and J lost 5 bases.

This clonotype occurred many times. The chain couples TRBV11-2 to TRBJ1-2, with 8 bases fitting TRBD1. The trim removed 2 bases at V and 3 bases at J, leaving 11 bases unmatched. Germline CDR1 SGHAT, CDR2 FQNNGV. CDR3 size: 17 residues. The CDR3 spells CASSLSAGTGTYYGYTF. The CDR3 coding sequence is TGTGCCAGCAGCTTATCGGCCGGGACAGGCACTTACTATGGCTACACCTTC. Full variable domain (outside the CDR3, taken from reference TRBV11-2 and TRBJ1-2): EAGVAQSPRYKIIEKRQSVAFWCNPISGHATLYWYQQILGQGPKLLIQFQNNGVVDDSQLPKDRFSAERLKGVDSTLKIQPAKLEDSAVYLCASSLSAGTGTYYGYTFGSGTRLTVV.

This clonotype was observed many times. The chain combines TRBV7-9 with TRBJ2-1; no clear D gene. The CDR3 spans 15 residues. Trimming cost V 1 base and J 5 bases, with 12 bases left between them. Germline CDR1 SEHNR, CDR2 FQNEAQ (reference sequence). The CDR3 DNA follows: TGTGCCAGCAGCTTAGAAGGCTGGAAGAACAATGAGCAGTTCTTC. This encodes CASSLEGWKNNEQFF.

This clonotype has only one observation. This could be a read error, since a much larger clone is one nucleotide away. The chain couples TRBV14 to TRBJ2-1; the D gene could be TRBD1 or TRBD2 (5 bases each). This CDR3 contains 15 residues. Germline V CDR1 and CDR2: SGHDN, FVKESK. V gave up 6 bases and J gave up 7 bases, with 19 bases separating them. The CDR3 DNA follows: TGTGCCAGCAGTTCCTTGGGACGGCTAGGAAATGAGCAGTTCTTC. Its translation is CASSSLGRLGNEQFF.

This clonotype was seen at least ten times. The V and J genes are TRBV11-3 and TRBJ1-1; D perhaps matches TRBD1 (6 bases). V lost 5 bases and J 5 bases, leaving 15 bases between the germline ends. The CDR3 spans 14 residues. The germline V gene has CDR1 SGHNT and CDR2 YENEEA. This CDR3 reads CASSPRQAGTEAFF. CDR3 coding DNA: TGTGCCAGCAGCCCCAGACAGGCAGGGACTGAAGCTTTCTTT. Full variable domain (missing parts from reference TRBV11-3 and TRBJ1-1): EAGVVQSPRYKIIEKKQPVAFWCNPISGHNTLYWYLQNLGQGPELLIRYENEEAVDDSQLPKDRFSAERLKGVDSTLKIQPAELGDSAVYLCASSPRQAGTEAFFGQGTRLTVV.

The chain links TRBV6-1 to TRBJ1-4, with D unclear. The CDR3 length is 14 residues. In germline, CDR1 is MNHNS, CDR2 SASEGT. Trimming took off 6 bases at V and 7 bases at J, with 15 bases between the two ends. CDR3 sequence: CASSSTSLGEKLFF. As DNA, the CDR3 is TGTGCCAGCAGCAGCACCTCCCTCGGTGAAAAACTGTTTTTT.

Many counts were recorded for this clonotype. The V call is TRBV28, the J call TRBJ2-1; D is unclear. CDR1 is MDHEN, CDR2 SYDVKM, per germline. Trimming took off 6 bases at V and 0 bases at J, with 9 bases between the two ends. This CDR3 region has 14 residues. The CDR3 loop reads CASSSSSSYNEQFF. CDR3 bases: TGTGCCAGCAGCAGTAGTAGCTCCTACAATGAGCAGTTCTTC.

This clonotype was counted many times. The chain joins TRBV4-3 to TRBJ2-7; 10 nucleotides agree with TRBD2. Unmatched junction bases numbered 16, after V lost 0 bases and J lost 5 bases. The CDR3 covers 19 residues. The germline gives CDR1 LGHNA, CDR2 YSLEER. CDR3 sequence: CASSQDARGEREGPHEQYF. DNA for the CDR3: TGCGCCAGCAGCCAAGATGCCCGGGGAGAGCGGGAGGGCCCGCACGAGCAGTACTTC.

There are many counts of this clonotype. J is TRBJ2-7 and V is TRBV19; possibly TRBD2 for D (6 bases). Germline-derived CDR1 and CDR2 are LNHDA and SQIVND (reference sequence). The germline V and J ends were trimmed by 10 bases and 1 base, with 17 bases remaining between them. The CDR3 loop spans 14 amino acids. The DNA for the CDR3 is TGTGCCACCATGGGGCGGAGGGGATCCTACGAGCAGTACTTC. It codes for CATMGRRGSYEQYF.

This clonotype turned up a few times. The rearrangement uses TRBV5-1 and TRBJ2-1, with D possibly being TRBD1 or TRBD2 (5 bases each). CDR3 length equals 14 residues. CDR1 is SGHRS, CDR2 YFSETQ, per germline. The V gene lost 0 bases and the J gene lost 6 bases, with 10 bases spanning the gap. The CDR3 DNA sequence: TGCGCCAGCAGCTTGGCCGGGGCCTCCAATGAGCAGTTCTTC. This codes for CASSLAGASNEQFF.

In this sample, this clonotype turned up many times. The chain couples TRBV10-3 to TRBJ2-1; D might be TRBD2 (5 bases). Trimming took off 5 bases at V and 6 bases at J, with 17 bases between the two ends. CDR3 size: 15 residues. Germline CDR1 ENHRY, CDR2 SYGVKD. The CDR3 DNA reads TGTGCCATCAGTTCACCGGACTCACGGTCCAATGAGCAGTTCTTC. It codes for CAISSPDSRSNEQFF.

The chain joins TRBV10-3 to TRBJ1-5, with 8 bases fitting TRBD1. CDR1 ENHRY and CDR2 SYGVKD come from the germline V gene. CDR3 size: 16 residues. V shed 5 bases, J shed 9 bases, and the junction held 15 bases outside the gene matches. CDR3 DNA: TGTGCCATCAGTAAGGGGGGACAGGTCCTAATGGCGCCCCAGCATTTT. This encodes CAISKGGQVLMAPQHF.

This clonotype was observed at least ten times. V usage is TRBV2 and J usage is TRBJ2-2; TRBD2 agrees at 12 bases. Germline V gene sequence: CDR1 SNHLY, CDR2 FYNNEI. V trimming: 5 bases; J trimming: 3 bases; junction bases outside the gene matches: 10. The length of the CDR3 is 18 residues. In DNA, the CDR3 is TGTGCCAGCAGTAATCCCGGGACTAGCGGGTACTACACCGGGGAGCTGTTTTTT. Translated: CASSNPGTSGYYTGELFF.

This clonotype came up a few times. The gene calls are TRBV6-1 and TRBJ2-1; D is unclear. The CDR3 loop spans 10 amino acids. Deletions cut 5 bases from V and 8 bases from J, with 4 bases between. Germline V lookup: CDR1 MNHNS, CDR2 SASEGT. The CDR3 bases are TGTGCCAGCAGTCCGGATGAGCAGTTCTTC. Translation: CASSPDEQFF.

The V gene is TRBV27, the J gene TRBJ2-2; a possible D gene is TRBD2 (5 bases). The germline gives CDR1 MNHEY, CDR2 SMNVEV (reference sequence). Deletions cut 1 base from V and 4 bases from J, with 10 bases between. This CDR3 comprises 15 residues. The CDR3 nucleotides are TGTGCCAGCAGTTTATTCAAGGCGGGCACCGGGGAGCTGTTTTTT. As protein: CASSLFKAGTGELFF.

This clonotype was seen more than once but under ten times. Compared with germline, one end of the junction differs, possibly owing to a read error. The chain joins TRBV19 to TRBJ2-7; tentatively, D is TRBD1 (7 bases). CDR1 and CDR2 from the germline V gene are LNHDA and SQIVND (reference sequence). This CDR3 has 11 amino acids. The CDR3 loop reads CASSSGTDINF. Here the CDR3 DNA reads TGTGCCAGTAGTAGCGGGACAGATATTAACTTC.

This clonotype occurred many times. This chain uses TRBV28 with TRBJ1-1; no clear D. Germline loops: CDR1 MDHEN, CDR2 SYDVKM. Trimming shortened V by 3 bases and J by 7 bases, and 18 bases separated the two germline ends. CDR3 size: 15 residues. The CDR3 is CASSLRYYFGSEAFF. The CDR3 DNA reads TGTGCCAGCAGTTTGCGCTATTACTTTGGAAGTGAAGCTTTCTTT.

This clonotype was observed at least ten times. CDR3 nucleotide sequence: TGTGCCAGCAGTTCACCCCGGGACAGAGGCACTGAAGCTTTCTTT. Its translation is CASSSPRDRGTEAFF. The chain carries TRBV12-3 or TRBV12-4 and TRBJ1-1, with 7 bases fitting TRBD1. This CDR3 contains 15 residues. Trimming at V came to 4 bases and at J to 4 bases, leaving 9 bases not matched to a gene.

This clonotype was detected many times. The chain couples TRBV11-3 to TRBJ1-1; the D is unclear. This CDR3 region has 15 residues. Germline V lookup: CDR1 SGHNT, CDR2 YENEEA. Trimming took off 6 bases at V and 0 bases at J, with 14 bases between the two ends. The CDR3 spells CASSFTQKMNTEAFF. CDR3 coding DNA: TGTGCCAGCAGTTTCACCCAGAAAATGAACACTGAAGCTTTCTTT.

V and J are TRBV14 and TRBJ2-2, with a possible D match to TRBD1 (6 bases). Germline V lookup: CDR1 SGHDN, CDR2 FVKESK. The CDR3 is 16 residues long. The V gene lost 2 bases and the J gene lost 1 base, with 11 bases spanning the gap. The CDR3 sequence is CASSQLGGQNTGELFF. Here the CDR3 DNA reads TGTGCCAGCAGCCAACTAGGGGGACAGAACACCGGGGAGCTGTTTTTT.

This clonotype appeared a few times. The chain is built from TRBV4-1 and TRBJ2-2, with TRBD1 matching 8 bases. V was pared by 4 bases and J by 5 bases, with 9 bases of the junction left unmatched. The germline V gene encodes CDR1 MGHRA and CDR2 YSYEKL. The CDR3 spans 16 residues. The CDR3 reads CASSPRQGQRTGELFF. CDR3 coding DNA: TGCGCCAGCAGCCCCCGACAGGGGCAGAGGACCGGGGAGCTGTTTTTT.

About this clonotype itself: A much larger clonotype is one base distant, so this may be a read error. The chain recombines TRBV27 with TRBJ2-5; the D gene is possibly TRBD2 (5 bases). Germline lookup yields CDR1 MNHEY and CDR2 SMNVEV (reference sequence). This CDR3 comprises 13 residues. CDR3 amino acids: CTSSLSTGMAQYF. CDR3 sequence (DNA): TGTACCAGCAGTTTATCGACCGGGATGGCCCAGTACTTC.

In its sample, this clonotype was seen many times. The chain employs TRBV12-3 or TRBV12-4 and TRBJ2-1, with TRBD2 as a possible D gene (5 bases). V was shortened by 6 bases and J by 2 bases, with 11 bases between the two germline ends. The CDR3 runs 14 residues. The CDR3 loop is CASSGITAYNEQFF. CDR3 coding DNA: TGTGCCAGCAGCGGGATCACCGCCTACAATGAGCAGTTCTTC.

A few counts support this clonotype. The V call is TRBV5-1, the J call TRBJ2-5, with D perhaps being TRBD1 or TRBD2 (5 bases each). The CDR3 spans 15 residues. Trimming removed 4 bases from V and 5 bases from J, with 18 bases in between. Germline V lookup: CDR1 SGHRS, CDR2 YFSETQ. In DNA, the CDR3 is TGCGCCAGCAGCGTACACGGGACCCCAGGGGAGACCCAGTACTTC. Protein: CASSVHGTPGETQYF.

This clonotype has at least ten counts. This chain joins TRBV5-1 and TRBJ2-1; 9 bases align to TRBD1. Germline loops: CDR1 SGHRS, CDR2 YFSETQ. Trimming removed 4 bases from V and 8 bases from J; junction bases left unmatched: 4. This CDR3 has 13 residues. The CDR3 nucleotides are TGCGCCAGCAGCGTAACAGGGGGCCATGAGCAGTTCTTC. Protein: CASSVTGGHEQFF.

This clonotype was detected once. CDR3 sequence reads: CASRAGQLSSGANVLTF. In DNA, the CDR3 is TGTGCCAGCAGAGCGGGACAGCTGAGCTCTGGGGCCAACGTCCTGACTTTC. The V call is TRBV6-1, the J call TRBJ2-6, with D possibly called TRBD1 or TRBD2 (7 bases each). Germline V CDR1 and CDR2: MNHNS, SASEGT. The CDR3 length is 17 residues. The ends were cut back, 6 bases at V and 0 bases at J, with 15 bases in the middle.

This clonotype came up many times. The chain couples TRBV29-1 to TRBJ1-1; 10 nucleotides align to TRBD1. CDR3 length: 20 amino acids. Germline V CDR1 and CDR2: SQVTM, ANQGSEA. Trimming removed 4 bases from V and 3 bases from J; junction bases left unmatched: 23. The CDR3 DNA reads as TGCAGCGTTGGTTGGCCCTTGGAGGGGGGGACAGGGGTGAGGGACACTGAAGCTTTCTTT. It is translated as CSVGWPLEGGTGVRDTEAFF.